A single sample gave rise to the 24 T cell receptor beta chains below, sequenced in a study of T cells in localized non-small cell lung cancer. Method: immunoSEQ multiplex PCR; TCRdb's copy keeps in-frame clones and lacks some. The repertoire holds 35,000 to 50,000 clones, with around 88% as singletons. The input for sequencing was peripheral blood, taken before any cancer treatment. The receptors originated from a man aged 40 to 75 with stage I lung adenocarcinoma.

This clone has just a few counts. The chain couples TRBV28 to TRBJ1-2, with D maybe TRBD1 (6 bases). Germline loops: CDR1 MDHEN, CDR2 SYDVKM. V lost 6 bases and J lost 7, with 18 bases in between. This CDR3 comprises 14 residues. CDR3 in amino acids: CASRAGALSGGYTF. In nucleotides, the CDR3 is TGTGCCAGCAGAGCAGGGGCATTGTCAGGTGGCTACACCTTC.

The CDR3: CASSVSLYSNQPQHF. As DNA, the CDR3 is TGTGCCAGCAGTGTCTCACTCTATAGCAATCAGCCCCAGCATTTT. This chain links TRBV6-5 with TRBJ1-5; D is undetermined. V was shortened by 5 bases and J by 0 bases, with 11 bases between the two germline ends. The CDR3 is 15 residues long. Germline lookup yields CDR1 MNHEY and CDR2 SVGAGI.

The chain carries TRBV7-3 and TRBJ2-1; 10 bases fit TRBD2. Losses at the gene ends were 5 bases for V and 4 bases for J; bases not matched to a gene: 5. Germline V gene sequence: CDR1 SGHTA, CDR2 FQGTGA. The CDR3 has 15 residues. The chain's CDR3 is CASSPLAGEYNEQFF. In DNA form, the CDR3 reads TGTGCCAGCAGCCCGCTAGCGGGAGAGTACAATGAGCAGTTCTTC.

The chain uses TRBV7-9 and TRBJ2-7, with D perhaps given as TRBD1 or TRBD2 (5 bases each). Germline CDR1 reads SEHNR; CDR2 reads FQNEAQ (reference sequence). With 5 bases removed from V and 6 bases from J, the gap between germline ends came to 11 bases. The CDR3 is made up of 12 amino acids. CDR3 protein: CASSGGSREQYF. For the CDR3, the DNA is TGTGCCAGCAGCGGGGGTTCCCGCGAGCAGTACTTC.

The rearrangement links TRBV7-2 to TRBJ1-2; possible D gene TRBD1, 5 bases. This CDR3 is 13 amino acids long. V shed 1 base and J shed 5 bases, with 8 bases lying between them. The V gene's germline CDR1 is SGHTA and CDR2 FQGNSA. The DNA of the CDR3 is TGTGCCAGCAGCTTAGGAGGGGATTATGGCTACACCTTC. Encoded protein: CASSLGGDYGYTF.

This clone was detected once. The chain links TRBV7-3 to TRBJ2-3; 7 bases match TRBD2. This CDR3 has 14 amino acids. Looked up from germline, CDR1 is SGHTA and CDR2 is FQGTGA. The J segment lost 6 bases and the V segment lost 0 bases, leaving 3 bases of the junction unmatched. CDR3 nucleotides: TGTGCCAGCAGCTTAACTCAGGGAGGGGATACGCAGTATTTT. It translates to CASSLTQGGDTQYF.

In its sample, this clone was seen once. The chain recombines TRBV1 with TRBJ2-7. TRBV1 is designated a pseudogene. The length of the CDR3 is 16 residues. The CDR3 reads CTSSFNKPDPRDEQYF. CDR3 nucleotides: TGCACCAGCAGCTTTAACAAGCCGGACCCTAGGGACGAGCAGTACTTC.

The J gene is TRBJ2-1, the V gene TRBV7-9; D tentatively fits TRBD1 or TRBD2 (5 bases each). This CDR3 spans 15 amino acids. In germline, CDR1 is SEHNR, CDR2 FQNEAQ (reference sequence). Trimming cost V 1 base and J 5 bases, with 12 bases left between them. In DNA form, the CDR3 reads TGTGCCAGCAGCTTAGGAGGGGTCAAAGACAATGAGCAGTTCTTC. This gives the protein CASSLGGVKDNEQFF.

A remark on this clone: Compared with germline, one end of the junction differs, possibly owing to a read error. V is TRBV7-7 and J is TRBJ2-5; 8 bases fit TRBD1. Germline V lookup: CDR1 SSHAT, CDR2 FNYEAQ (reference sequence). The CDR3 totals 14 residues. The CDR3 here is CASSLDRGGETQYF. CDR3 DNA: TGTGCTAGCAGCTTAGACAGGGGCGGGGAGACCCAGTACTTC.

The chain links TRBV9 to TRBJ2-1; 7 nucleotides line up with TRBD2. After removal of 0 bases from V and 8 bases from J, the junction contained 8 bases not matched to a gene. The CDR3 length is 15 residues. CDR1 and CDR2 from the germline V gene are SGDLS and YYNGEE. CDR3 DNA sequence: TGTGCCAGCAGCGTAGGAGTTGAGGGAGGGGATGAGCAGTTCTTC. Protein sequence: CASSVGVEGGDEQFF. The whole variable domain, remainder taken from reference TRBV9 and TRBJ2-1, is DSGVTQTPKHLITATGQRVTLRCSPRSGDLSVYWYQQSLDQGLQFLIQYYNGEERAKGNILERFSAQQFPDLHSELNLSSLELGDSALYFCASSVGVEGGDEQFFGPGTRLTVL.

The chain uses TRBV27 and TRBJ1-1; no clear D. Germline loops: CDR1 MNHEY, CDR2 SMNVEV (reference sequence). The CDR3 covers 12 residues. The V end lost 8 bases, the J end lost 3 bases, and 10 bases lay between the germline ends. The CDR3 sequence is CASPSPDTEAFF. The CDR3 DNA follows: TGTGCCAGCCCTTCACCGGACACTGAAGCTTTCTTT.

The CDR3 sequence is CASSANREKLFF. The DNA of the CDR3 is TGTGCCAGCAGCGCCAACAGGGAAAAACTGTTTTTT. The V and J genes are TRBV27 and TRBJ1-4; tentatively, D is TRBD1 (5 bases). Trimming took 6 bases from V and 8 from J, leaving 10 bases between them. The length of the CDR3 is 12 residues. Germline values: CDR1 MNHEY, CDR2 SMNVEV (reference sequence).

The J gene is TRBJ1-1, the V gene TRBV18; 7 nucleotides line up with TRBD1. The CDR3 consists of 16 residues. The V segment lost 0 bases and the J segment 1 base; nucleotides outside the gene matches: 5. Germline V gene data show CDR1 as KGHSH and CDR2 as LQKENI. The CDR3 sequence: CASSPPGGARNTEAFF. CDR3 nucleotides: TGTGCCAGCTCACCACCAGGGGGCGCCCGGAACACTGAAGCTTTCTTT.

The chain employs TRBV7-3 and TRBJ2-7, with D hard to call. CDR1 and CDR2 from the germline V gene are SGHTA and FQGTGA. This CDR3 has 15 amino acids. Trimming shortened V by 5 bases and J by 3 bases, and 17 bases separated the two germline ends. CDR3 nucleotides: TGTGCCAGCAGCCCTATTGGGCGGAACAACTACGAGCAGTACTTC. Its protein is CASSPIGRNNYEQYF.

The chain carries TRBV9 and TRBJ2-2, with unresolved D. Germline CDR1 reads SGDLS; CDR2 reads YYNGEE. The CDR3 has 15 amino acids. The ends were cut back, 4 bases at V and 3 bases at J, with 13 bases in the middle. In DNA form, the CDR3 reads TGTGCCAGCAGCCCCCGGACGGAATACACCGGGGAGCTGTTTTTT. This codes for CASSPRTEYTGELFF.

This clone was found once. V and J are TRBV6-6 and TRBJ2-2; TRBD1 agrees at 7 bases. V shed 0 bases and J 6 bases; nucleotides not matched to a gene: 4. Germline V CDR1 and CDR2: MNHNY, SVGAGI (reference sequence). The length of the CDR3 is 15 residues. CDR3 bases: TGTGCCAGCAGTTACTCGGTGACAGGGTCCGGGGAGCTGTTTTTT. It yields the protein CASSYSVTGSGELFF.

The chain uses TRBV7-9 and TRBJ1-4, with a possible D match to TRBD1 (5 bases). Trimming took off 1 base at V and 4 bases at J, with 10 bases between the two ends. Germline loops: CDR1 SEHNR, CDR2 FQNEAQ (reference sequence). This CDR3 region has 15 residues. The CDR3 loop reads CASSLEGVLNEKLFF. The DNA of the CDR3 is TGTGCCAGCAGCTTAGAAGGGGTCCTTAATGAAAAACTGTTTTTT.

The CDR3 reads CASSLGTGYSGANVLTF. CDR3 bases: TGTGCCAGCAGCTTAGGCACAGGGTACTCTGGGGCCAACGTCCTGACTTTC. V is TRBV7-6 and J is TRBJ2-6, with a weak D call TRBD1 (6 bases). Trimming left V 1 base short and J 0 bases short, with 10 bases between. Germline loops: CDR1 SGHVS, CDR2 FNYEAQ. This CDR3 is built from 17 residues. Filled out from reference TRBV7-6 and TRBJ2-6, the complete variable domain reads GAGVSQSPRYKVTKRGQDVALRCDPISGHVSLYWYRQALGQGPEFLTYFNYEAQQDKSGLPNDRFSAERPEGSISTLTIQRTEQRDSAMYRCASSLGTGYSGANVLTFGAGSRLTVL.

This chain links TRBV27 with TRBJ2-3, with D hard to call. This CDR3 has 13 residues. V gave up 2 bases and J gave up 0 bases, with 3 bases separating them. The germline V gene has CDR1 MNHEY and CDR2 SMNVEV (reference sequence). The CDR3 here is CASSLTSTDTQYF. The CDR3 coding sequence is TGTGCCAGCAGTTTAACTAGCACAGATACGCAGTATTTT.

In its sample, this clone was seen once. V gene TRBV5-4 combines with J gene TRBJ2-1; TRBD2 matches at 9 bases. Looked up from germline, CDR1 is SGHNT and CDR2 is YYREEE (reference sequence). The CDR3 is 18 amino acids. The junction had 11 bases not matched to a gene; V was cut back by 2 bases and J by 2 bases. CDR3 bases: TGTGCCAGCAGCTTTTTAGCTAGCGGGAACTCAGCCTACAATGAGCAGTTCTTC. Protein: CASSFLASGNSAYNEQFF.

The chain combines TRBV5-1 with TRBJ2-3; D possibly uses TRBD1 or TRBD2 (5 bases each). The CDR3 is 15 residues long. Germline CDR1 and CDR2: SGHRS and YFSETQ. V lost 7 bases and J 0 bases, leaving 15 bases between the germline ends. The CDR3 reads CASFQTGLSTDTQYF. CDR3 DNA sequence: TGCGCCAGCTTTCAAACGGGGCTTAGCACAGATACGCAGTATTTT.

This clone has a single count. The rearrangement uses TRBV6-5 and TRBJ2-7; 8 bases are a match to TRBD1. The CDR3 runs 15 residues. CDR1 MNHEY and CDR2 SVGAGI come from the germline V gene. Germline trimming cut 5 bases from V and 0 bases from J; bases unmatched to any gene: 6. CDR3 in amino acids: CASSHGTGLSYEQYF. The CDR3 nucleotides read TGTGCCAGCAGTCACGGGACAGGCCTCTCCTACGAGCAGTACTTC.

The rearrangement joins TRBV5-1 to TRBJ2-5; TRBD1 matches 7 bases. Germline V CDR1 and CDR2: SGHRS, YFSETQ. Trimming at V came to 4 bases and at J to 2 bases, leaving 8 bases not matched to a gene. The CDR3 runs to 15 residues. The CDR3 DNA reads TGCGCCAGCAGCCGAGCCTCGGGACAGCAAGAGACCCAGTACTTC. Its translation is CASSRASGQQETQYF.

This clone is a singleton in its sample. The chain employs TRBV7-2 and TRBJ2-6; D gene uncertain. V was shortened by 5 bases and J by 0 bases, with 8 bases between the two germline ends. CDR1 is SGHTA, CDR2 FQGNSA, per germline. This CDR3 comprises 15 residues. The CDR3 coding sequence is TGTGCCAGCAGCCCGCGCCTCTCTGGGGCCAACGTCCTGACTTTC. As protein: CASSPRLSGANVLTF.